This T cell receptor beta chain was retrieved from a study of CD8+CD57+ T cells in acquired aplastic anemia. Turning to the study itself: Sorted CD4+ and CD8+ cells yielded DNA averaging around 3.2 ug.

The study, taken as a whole, reports: Sharing between patients and controls was observed for roughly 30 CD8+ CDR3 sequences.

Genomic DNA constituted the template upon which TCR beta VDJ and CDR3 profiling was performed. TCRdb ran MiXCR on the reads and lists one entry per CDR3 protein. The sample shows some 200,000 distinct CDR3 sequences, less than 50% of them seen only once. Sequenced patients had shown CD8+CD57+ cell expansion by flow cytometry. A note on this clonotype: Its specificity is unknown. One base away lies a much larger clone, so this may be a sequencing read error.

The clonotype originates from a human donor with aplastic anemia. Sequenced input: sorted CD4+, CD8+, or CD8+CD57+ T cells (not recorded which) from PBMCs.

The CDR3 here is CASSLWGSDGYTF. Written as DNA, the CDR3 is TGTGCCAGCAGCCTCTGGGGTTCCGATGGCTACACCTTC. The chain carries TRBV5-4 and TRBJ1-2; D call uncertain. CDR1 and CDR2 from the germline V gene are SGHNT and YYREEE (reference sequence). Trimming removed 4 bases from V and 6 bases from J, with 13 bases in between. This CDR3 region has 13 residues.